This TCR beta chain comes out of a study of naive and memory T cell subsets (dated by TCRdb to about 2017). Regarding the complete study: The study applied an open-source, UMI-based TCR alpha and beta sequencing pipeline to sorted naive and memory peripheral blood T cell subsets. IgG serology results and the functional CMV T cell responses were in complete agreement. RNA was DNase-treated and reverse transcribed with TCR constant-region primers, mostly using SuperScript III. Beyond this particular receptor, the publication reports: RNA-based TCR counts may be affected by expression changes linked to T cell activation and differentiation. TCR abundance followed a power law with an exponent that was different for naive and memory subsets but consistent across the three individuals. Clonotypes were defined as single alpha or beta chain sequences, not paired alpha/beta receptors. The repertoire findings for the naive and memory subsets could not be validated against a ground truth because none was available. In both CD4 and CD8 cells, going from naive through CM, EM and EMRA, the Gini index went up while Shannon and inverse Simpson diversity went down. After error correction, over 90% of naive TCR sequences appeared only once, giving much steeper abundance distributions than memory subsets.

From the second PCR step on, the TCR alpha and beta chain libraries were amplified in separate reactions. To determine each donor's CMV status, fresh PBMCs were stimulated overnight with CMV viral lysate, and IFNgamma production from CD4+ T cells was then assessed. Miltenyi beads were used first to positively select CD4 T cells, and CD8 T cells were then positively selected from the CD4-negative fraction. Cells were stained for CD3, CD4, CD8, CD45RA, CD27 and a live/dead dye and were sorted on a BD Aria II into four subsets based on CD45RA and CD27. Three healthy volunteers provided blood, and the blood of each volunteer was split into CD4 and CD8 T cells and then into four differentiation subsets. Around 110 ml of peripheral blood was taken from each donor, and PBMC were separated by density-gradient centrifugation on Ficoll-Paque PLUS. The sorted cells were lysed in RLT buffer, after which RNA was extracted using a Qiagen RNeasy kit and kept at -80 degrees C.

In the germline V gene, CDR1 corresponds to SGHAT and CDR2 to FQNNGV. The trim is 2 bases for V and 0 bases for J, with a gap of 10 bases between the germline ends. The CDR3 measures 16 amino acids from cysteine to phenylalanine. Kept here is only the CDR3 DNA, which spans 48 bases and is read in frame from base 1. This clonotype was counted ten times or more. Its antigen has not been determined. No base qualities exist here, and no much larger clone lies one base off it. The receptor library was made with UMI-ligation and nested PCR. The beta constant-region primer was an equimolar mix of two oligonucleotides covering both TRBC1 and TRBC2. A single-stranded oligonucleotide carrying the SP2 primer and a 12-nucleotide UMI was ligated to the 3' end of the cDNA by T4 RNA ligase 1. The ligated cDNA went through four rounds of PCR with nested alpha and beta constant-region primers together with the SP2 primer. The ligation reaction was kept at 16 degrees C for 20-24 hours. PCR2 was typically performed as a SYBR Green qPCR and was stopped at a predetermined threshold so that over-amplification was prevented. Every purification after the first one was done using Agencourt AMPure XP magnetic beads. Libraries were quantified by Qubit and checked on a TapeStation, with a main peak expected near 650 bp. Pooled libraries were sequenced on an Illumina MiSeq with v2 2x251 paired-end kits, typically giving roughly 0.9-2.3 million reads per sample. Libraries were pooled at 4 nM per sample, and roughly 4.5-8% PhiX was added to improve cluster recognition. In the original analysis: FASTQ reads processed by Demultiplexor were assigned V and J genes by Decombinator through tag matching that tolerated a single base-pair mismatch. Collapsinator used UMIs to correct both sequencing errors and frequency errors arising from PCR heterogeneity. TCRs were translated and CDR3s were extracted from the conserved cysteine to the FGXG phenylalanine by CDR3Translator, with non-productive sequences being flagged. Repertoires were subsampled to equal numbers of UMI-defined TCRs before Gini, Shannon entropy and inverse Simpson indices were calculated. Within the linear range, a power law was fitted to clonotype abundance distributions using maximum likelihood. When run on a single naive CD8 sample, MIGEC and the pipeline yielded similar UMI counts, similar unique TCR numbers and similar clonal distributions. Repertoires were searched for some 7,000 CMV-associated CDR3 sequences compiled from VDJdb and a published dataset. TCRdb handled the public reads itself, with Q25 trimming in fastp and clone calling in MiXCR, and kept productive beta chains. Identical CDR3 protein sequences are pooled into one entry, listed with their most common genes and DNA. TCRdb's processing, not the study's, gives the V and J calls here. The sample records roughly 98,000 distinct CDR3 sequences, 7% to 8% of which are singletons. The ten largest clones add up to 1.5% to 2% of the sample.

The source is a human donor in good health. The chain uses TRBV11-2 and TRBJ2-2; matching of 6 bases hints at TRBD2 as the D gene. The sequencing input was central memory CD4+ T cells from blood. What the cell subset or site label conveys for this sample: central memory, CD45RA- CD27+. The CDR3 protein: CASSLNPGANTGELFF. The nucleotide sequence is given as TGTGCCAGCAGCTTAAATCCGGGGGCGAACACCGGGGAGCTGTTTTTT.